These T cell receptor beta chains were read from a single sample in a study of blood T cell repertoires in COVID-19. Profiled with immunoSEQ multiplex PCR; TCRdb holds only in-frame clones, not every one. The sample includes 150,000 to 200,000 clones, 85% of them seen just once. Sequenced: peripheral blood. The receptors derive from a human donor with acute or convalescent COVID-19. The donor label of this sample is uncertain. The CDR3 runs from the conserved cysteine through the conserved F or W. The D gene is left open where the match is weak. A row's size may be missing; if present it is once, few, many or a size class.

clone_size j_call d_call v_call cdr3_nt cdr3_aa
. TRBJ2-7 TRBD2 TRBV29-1 TGCAGCGCCACGTCCGGGGGGGTCGAGCAGTACTTC CSATSGGVEQYF
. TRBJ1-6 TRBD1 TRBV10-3 TGTGCCACCCGGGGACAGGCAAATAATTCACCCCTCCACTTT CATRGQANNSPLHF
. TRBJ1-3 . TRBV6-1 TGTGCCAGCAGTGATCGAGACGCAGGGGAGACCCGCACCATATATTTT CASSDRDAGETRTIYF
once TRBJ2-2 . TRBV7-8 TGTGCCAGCAGCCCTGAACACGGGGAGCTGTTTTTT CASSPEHGELFF
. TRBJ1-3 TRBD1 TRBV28 TGTGCCAGCAGTTTCAGGGGGCTGGACGGAAACACCATATATTTT CASSFRGLDGNTIYF
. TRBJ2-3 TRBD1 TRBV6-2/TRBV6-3 TGTGCCAGCAGCGGACAGGGCCGCACAGATACGCAGTATTTT CASSGQGRTDTQYF
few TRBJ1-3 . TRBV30 TGTGCCTGGAACCGCCTAGGCAGACCCTCTGGAAACACCATATATTTT CAWNRLGRPSGNTIYF
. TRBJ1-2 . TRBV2 TGTGCCAGCATGATCAGCGTGAACTATGGCTACACCTTC CASMISVNYGYTF
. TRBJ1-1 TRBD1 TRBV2 TGTGCCAGCAGGGTGACAGGGGGCTATGAAGCTTTCTTT CASRVTGGYEAFF
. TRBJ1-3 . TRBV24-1 TGTGCCACCAGTGGTGGGGGCCTTGGTGCGGACACCATATATTTT CATSGGGLGADTIYF
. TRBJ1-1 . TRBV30 TGTGCCTGTTGGGGACTGTTGAACACTGAAGCTTTCTTT CACWGLLNTEAFF
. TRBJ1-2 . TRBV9 TGTGCCAGCAGCGTAGACAGGAACTATGGCTACACCTTC CASSVDRNYGYTF
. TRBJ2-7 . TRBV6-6 TGTGCCAGCAGTTACGACAGCAACTACGAGCAGTACTTC CASSYDSNYEQYF
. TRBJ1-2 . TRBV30 TGTGCCTGGAGTGGTGTGCGAAACTATGGCTACACCTTC CAWSGVRNYGYTF
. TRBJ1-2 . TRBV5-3 TGTGCCAGAAGACATCGCGGGGCCCGCGACTATGGCTACACCTTC CARRHRGARDYGYTF
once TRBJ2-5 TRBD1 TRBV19 TGTGCCAGTAGTATAAGCAGGACAGGGGGCCAGGGAGAGACCCAGTACTTC CASSISRTGGQGETQYF
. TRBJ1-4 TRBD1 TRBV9 TGTGCCAGCAGCGTCCGGGACAGGGAAAATGAAAAACTGTTTTTT CASSVRDRENEKLFF
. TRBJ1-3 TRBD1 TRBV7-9 TGTGCCAGCAGCTTAGCGCGACCGACAGGGGCTTTCTCTGGAAACACCATATATTTT CASSLARPTGAFSGNTIYF
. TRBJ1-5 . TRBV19 TGTGCCAGTAGCGTACAGGGATCGTTGGGCAATCAGCCCCAGCATTTT CASSVQGSLGNQPQHF
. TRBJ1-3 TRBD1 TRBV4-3 TGCGCCAGCAGCCAAGCGACAGGGGTTGGAAACACCATATATTTT CASSQATGVGNTIYF
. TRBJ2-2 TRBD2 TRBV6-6 TGTGCCAGCAGTTACATCCGGACTAGTTCTACCGGGGAGCTGTTTTTT CASSYIRTSSTGELFF
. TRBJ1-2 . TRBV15 TGTGCCACCAGCAGAGTACAGACTAACTATGGCTACACCTTC CATSRVQTNYGYTF
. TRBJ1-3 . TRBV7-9 TGTGCCAGCAGCCCTCGGGGCAGGGAGGCTGGAAACACCATATATTTT CASSPRGREAGNTIYF
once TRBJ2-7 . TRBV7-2 TGTGCCAGCAGCTTAAGGGAACAGGCAGAGATCTACGAGCAGTACTTC CASSLREQAEIYEQYF
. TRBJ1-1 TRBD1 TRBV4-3 TGCGCCAGCAGCCAAGATCTGACAGGGGGCCGAATGAACACTGAAGCTTTCTTT CASSQDLTGGRMNTEAFF
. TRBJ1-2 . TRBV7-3 TGTGCCAGCAGCCCCTCTGGGGCAGATCGTGGTTACACCTTC CASSPSGADRGYTF
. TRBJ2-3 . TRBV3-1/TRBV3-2 TGTGCCAGCAGGCTTCAGGGACAAGGGGCAGATACGCAGTATTTT CASRLQGQGADTQYF
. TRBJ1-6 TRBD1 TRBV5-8 TGTGCCAGCAGCTTGACAGGGGTTAATTCACCCCTCCACTTT CASSLTGVNSPLHF
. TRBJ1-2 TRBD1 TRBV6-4 TGTGCCAGCAGTCCCGAAGGGACAGCCTATGGCTACACCTTC CASSPEGTAYGYTF
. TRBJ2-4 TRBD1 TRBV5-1 TGCGCCAGCAGACCCACCACAGGGGAGAGCTGGCTAAGTAAAAACATTCAGTACTTC CASRPTTGESWLSKNIQYF
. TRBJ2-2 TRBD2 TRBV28 TGTGCCAGCAGTTTACGGGGGGGGCGGACCGGGGAGCTGTTTTTT CASSLRGGRTGELFF
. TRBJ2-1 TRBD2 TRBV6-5 TGTGCCAGCAGGGGACTAGCGGGGGGGGTCACTGAGCAGTTCTTC CASRGLAGGVTEQFF
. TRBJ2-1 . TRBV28 TGTGCCAGCAAGTGGCAGGGGGGTGAGGTCAATGAGCAGTTCTTC CASKWQGGEVNEQFF
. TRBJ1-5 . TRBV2 TGTGCCAGCAGTGAGACGACAGATAGCAATCAGCCCCAGCATTTT CASSETTDSNQPQHF
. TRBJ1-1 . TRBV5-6 TGTGCCAGCAGCGAGGTTGGGGCCCCGGACACTGAAGCTTTCTTT CASSEVGAPDTEAFF
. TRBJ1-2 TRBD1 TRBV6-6 TGTGCCAGCAGTTACGGGACAGGGTGCACCTTC CASSYGTGCTF
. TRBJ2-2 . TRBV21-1 TGTGCCAGCAGCAAAGACCCATCCGGGACAGGCCCCCCTGAGGAGCTGTTTTTT CASSKDPSGTGPPEELFF
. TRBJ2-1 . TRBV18 TGTGCCAGCTCACCATTGTTCTTCCAAACGACAGACCTCTACAATGAGCAGTTCTTC CASSPLFFQTTDLYNEQFF
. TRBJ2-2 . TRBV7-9 TGTGCCAGCAGCCCGCAGGGTCACACCGGGGAGCTGTTTTTT CASSPQGHTGELFF
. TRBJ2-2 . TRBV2 TGTGCCCGCGGGAAGTGGGCGCAAGCTAACACCGGGGAGCTGTTTTTT CARGKWAQANTGELFF
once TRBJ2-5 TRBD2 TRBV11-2 TGTGCCAGCAGCTTATGGGCTAGCGGGGGGGCCTGGGAGACCCAGTACTTC CASSLWASGGAWETQYF
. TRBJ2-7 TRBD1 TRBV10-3 TGTGCCATCAGGGCCCAGGGGGACAGCTCCTACGAGCAGTACTTC CAIRAQGDSSYEQYF
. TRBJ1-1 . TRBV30 TGTGCCTGGAACCGACAGACGAGCACTGAAGCTTTCTTT CAWNRQTSTEAFF
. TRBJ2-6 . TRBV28 TGTGCCAGCAGTCCTTCGGACAGACTTGGGGCCAACGTCCTGACTTTC CASSPSDRLGANVLTF
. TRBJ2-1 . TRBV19 TGTGCCAGTAGTATGGGCGACAGAGACAATGAGCAGTTCTTC CASSMGDRDNEQFF